This entry concerns a single T cell receptor (beta chain). As yet, its antigen is unknown. Researchers ran the PCR with 60 Vbeta and 13 Jbeta primers. The table came from immunoSEQ multiplex PCR; TCRdb's copy has only in-frame clones and leaves some out. The data hold roughly 100,000 clones, with 75% to 80% observed a single time. The entry originates in a study of cytomegalovirus exposure and HLA in healthy donors. The V end lost 3 bases, the J end lost 3 bases, and 6 bases lay between the germline ends. The CDR3 has 12 residues. Germline loops: CDR1 ENHRY, CDR2 SYGVKD. General study findings and limits: In vitro data verified a few CMV-associated chains as specific for CMV antigens.

Sample: PBMCs. The receptor's source is a man aged 55 to 70 in good health and CMV-seropositive. V is TRBV10-3 and J is TRBJ2-7, with D unresolved. DNA for the CDR3: TGTGCCATCAGTGAACTTCTCTACGAGCAGTACTTC. Protein: CAISELLYEQYF.